The clone carrying this T cell receptor (beta chain) was observed many times. Its matching antigen is unknown. Found in a library prepared for alpha chains, this beta chain is an off-target read, and its abundance has little meaning. This record belongs to a study of spatial heterogeneity in lung cancer. Study-wide context: Sequences of the beta chain were consistently detected in greater numbers than alpha-chain sequences. Study observations and caveats: Tumoral mutation counts were tracked by counts of expanded intratumoral alpha and beta TCRs.

A distinct unique molecular identifier was carried by each TCR cDNA molecule. TCRdb ran MiXCR on the 5' RACE reads and lists one entry per CDR3 protein. This table has about 13,000 distinct CDR3 sequences, roughly 5.6% appearing once. Indicated time point: sample taken at primary tumor resection. Unsorted whole RNA samples from tumor, nontumor lung or frozen PBMC were sequenced. Per germline, CDR1 LGHNA and CDR2 YNFKEQ. The CDR3 is 15 amino acids. V was clipped by 0 bases and J by 7 bases, with 13 bases between them. The sequence was obtained from a male donor with early-stage non-small cell lung cancer. The chain has TRBV4-2 and TRBJ2-1, with D unresolved. The specimen comprised lung tumor tissue, sampled at surgery. DNA for the CDR3: TGTGCCAGCAGCCAAGAACGGAATAGGGAAAATGAGCAGTTCTTC. Protein: CASSQERNRENEQFF.